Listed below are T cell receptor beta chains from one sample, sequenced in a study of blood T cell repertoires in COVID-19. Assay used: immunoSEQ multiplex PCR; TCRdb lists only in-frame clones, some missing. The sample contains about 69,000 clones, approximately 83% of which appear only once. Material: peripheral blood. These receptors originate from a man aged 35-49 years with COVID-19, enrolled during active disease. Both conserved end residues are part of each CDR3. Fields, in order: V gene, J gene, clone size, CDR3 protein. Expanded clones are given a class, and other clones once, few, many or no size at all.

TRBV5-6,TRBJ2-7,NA,CASSSRRASGEQYF
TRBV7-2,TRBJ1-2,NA,CASSLGGFPGYTF
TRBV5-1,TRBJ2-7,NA,CASSLGPSSYEQYF
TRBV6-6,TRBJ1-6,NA,CASSYSQGRSSPLHF
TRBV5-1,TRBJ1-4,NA,CASSGGQGTTNEKLFF
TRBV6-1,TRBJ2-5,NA,CASSELAGGPETQYF
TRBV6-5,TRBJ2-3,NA,CASSYNPYTDTQYF
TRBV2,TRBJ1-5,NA,CASRRNRGDQPQHF
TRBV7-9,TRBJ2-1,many,CASSPPRWTGEEGEQFF
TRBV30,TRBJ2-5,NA,CAWSVQNQETQYF
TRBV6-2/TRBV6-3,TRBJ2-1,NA,CASSYETSGGAFEQFF
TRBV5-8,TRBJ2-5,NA,CASSFPTGGETQYF
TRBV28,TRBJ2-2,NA,CASSTPLQGEDTGELFF
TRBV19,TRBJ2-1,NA,CASSIPPGNEQFF
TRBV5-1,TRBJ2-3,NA,CASSLMGAGDTQYF
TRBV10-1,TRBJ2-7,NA,CASHRENDEQYF
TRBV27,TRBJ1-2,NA,CASSMTGGVYGYTF
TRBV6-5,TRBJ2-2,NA,CASNRVKTGELFF
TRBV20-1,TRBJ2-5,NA,CSARTGETQYF
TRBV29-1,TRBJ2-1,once,CSVGLAGTSSYNEQFF
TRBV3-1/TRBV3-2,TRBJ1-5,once,CASSQQGLGQPQHF
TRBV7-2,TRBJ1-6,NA,CASSLEGGWNSPLHF
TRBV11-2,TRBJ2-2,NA,CASSLDPWGGRNTGELFF
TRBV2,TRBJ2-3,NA,CASAPGDPDTQYF
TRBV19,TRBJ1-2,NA,CASSAVGTGDFYGYTF
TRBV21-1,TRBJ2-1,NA,CASNLPGGLRNEQFF